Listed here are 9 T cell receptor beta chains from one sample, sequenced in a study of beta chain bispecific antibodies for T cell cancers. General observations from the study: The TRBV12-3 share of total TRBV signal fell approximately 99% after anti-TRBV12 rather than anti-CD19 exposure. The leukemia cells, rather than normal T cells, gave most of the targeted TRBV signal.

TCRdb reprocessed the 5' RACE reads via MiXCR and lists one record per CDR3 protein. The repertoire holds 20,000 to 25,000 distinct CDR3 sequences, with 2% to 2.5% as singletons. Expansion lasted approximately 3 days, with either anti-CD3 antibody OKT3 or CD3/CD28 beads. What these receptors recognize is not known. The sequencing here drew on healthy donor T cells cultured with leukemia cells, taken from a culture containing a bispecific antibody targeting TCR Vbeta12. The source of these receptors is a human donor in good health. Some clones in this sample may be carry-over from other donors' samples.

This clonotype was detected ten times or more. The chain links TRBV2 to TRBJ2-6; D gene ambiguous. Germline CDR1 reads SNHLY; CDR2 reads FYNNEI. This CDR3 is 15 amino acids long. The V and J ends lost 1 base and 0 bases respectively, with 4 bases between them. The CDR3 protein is CASSEGNSGANVLTF. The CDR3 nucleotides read TGTGCCAGCAGTGAAGGGAACTCTGGGGCCAACGTCCTGACTTTC.

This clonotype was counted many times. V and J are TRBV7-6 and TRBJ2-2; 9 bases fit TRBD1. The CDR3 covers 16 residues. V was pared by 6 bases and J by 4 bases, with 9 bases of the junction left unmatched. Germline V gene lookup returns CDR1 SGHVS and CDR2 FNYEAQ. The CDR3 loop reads CASSSGDRARTGELFF. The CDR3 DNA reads TGTGCCAGCAGTTCGGGGGACAGGGCTCGCACCGGGGAGCTGTTTTTT.

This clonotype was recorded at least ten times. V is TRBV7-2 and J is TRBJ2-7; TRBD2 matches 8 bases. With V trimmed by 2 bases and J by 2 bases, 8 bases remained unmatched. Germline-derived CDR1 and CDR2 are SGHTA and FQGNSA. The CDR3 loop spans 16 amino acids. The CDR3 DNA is TGTGCCAGCAGCTTATTGGGCGGGGGGACTACCTACGAGCAGTACTTC. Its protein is CASSLLGGGTTYEQYF.

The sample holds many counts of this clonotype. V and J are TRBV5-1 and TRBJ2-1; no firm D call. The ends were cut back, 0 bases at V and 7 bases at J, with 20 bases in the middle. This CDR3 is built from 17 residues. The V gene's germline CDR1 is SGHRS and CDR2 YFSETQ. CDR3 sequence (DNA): TGCGCCAGCAGCTTGGAGGTTGTCGGAGCGTCGGGTAATGAGCAGTTCTTC. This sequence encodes CASSLEVVGASGNEQFF.

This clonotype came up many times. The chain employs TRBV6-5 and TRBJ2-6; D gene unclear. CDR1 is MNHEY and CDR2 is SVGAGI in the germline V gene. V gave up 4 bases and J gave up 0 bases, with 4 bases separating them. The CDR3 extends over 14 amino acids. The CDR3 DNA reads TGTGCCAGCAGTTCCAGCTCTGGGGCCAACGTCCTGACTTTC. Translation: CASSSSSGANVLTF.

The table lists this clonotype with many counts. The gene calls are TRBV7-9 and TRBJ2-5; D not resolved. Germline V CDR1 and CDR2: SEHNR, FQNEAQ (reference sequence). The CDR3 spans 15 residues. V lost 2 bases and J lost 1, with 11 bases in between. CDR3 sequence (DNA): TGTGCCAGCAGCTTACTTGGCGGATCCCAAGAGACCCAGTACTTC. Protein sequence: CASSLLGGSQETQYF.

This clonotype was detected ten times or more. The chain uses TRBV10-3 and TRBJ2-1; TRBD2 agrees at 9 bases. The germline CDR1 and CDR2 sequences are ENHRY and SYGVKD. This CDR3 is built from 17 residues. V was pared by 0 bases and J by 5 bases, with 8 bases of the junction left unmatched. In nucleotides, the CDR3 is TGTGCCATCAGTGAGTCGCAGGCTAGCGGGGACAACAATGAGCAGTTCTTC. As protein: CAISESQASGDNNEQFF.

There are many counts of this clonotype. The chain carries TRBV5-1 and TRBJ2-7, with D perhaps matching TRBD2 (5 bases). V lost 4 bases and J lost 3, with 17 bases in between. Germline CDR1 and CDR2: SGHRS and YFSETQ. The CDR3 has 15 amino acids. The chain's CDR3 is CASSIWGDRSYEQYF. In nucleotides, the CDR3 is TGCGCCAGCAGCATCTGGGGAGACCGGAGCTACGAGCAGTACTTC.

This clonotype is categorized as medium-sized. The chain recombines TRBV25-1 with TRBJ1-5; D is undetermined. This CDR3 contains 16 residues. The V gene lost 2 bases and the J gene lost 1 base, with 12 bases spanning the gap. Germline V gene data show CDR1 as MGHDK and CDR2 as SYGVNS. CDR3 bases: TGTGCCAGCAGTGAAGGCATCGGGGTGAGCAATCAGCCCCAGCATTTT. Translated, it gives CASSEGIGVSNQPQHF.